These 19 T cell receptor beta chains were sequenced from one sample in a study of control samples from healthy donors and cancer patients. TCRdb's table, derived via immunoSEQ multiplex PCR, lists solely in-frame clones and lacks some. The sample gives around 70,000 clones, approximately 88% of which show up once; over 8% is in the top ten. Specimen: PBMCs. The origin of the receptors is a woman aged 45-65 years with colorectal cancer.

The table lists this clone with a few counts. V and J are TRBV24-1 and TRBJ2-1; TRBD2 aligns across 14 bases. After removal of 0 bases from V and 8 bases from J, the junction contained 8 bases not matched to a gene. Germline V lookup: CDR1 KGHDR, CDR2 SFDVKD. This CDR3 spans 18 amino acids. DNA for the CDR3: TGTGCCACCAGTGATTTGGGACTAGCGGGGGGAGGGTTCTATGAGCAGTTCTTC. Translated: CATSDLGLAGGGFYEQFF.

CDR3 nucleotides: TGTGCCAGTACCGATACAGGGGGCGGGAGTGAAAAACTGTTTTTT. Protein sequence: CASTDTGGGSEKLFF. J is TRBJ1-4 and V is TRBV19, with TRBD1 matching over 9 bases. Germline assignment: CDR1 LNHDA and CDR2 SQIVND (reference sequence). Germline trimming cut 7 bases from V and 7 bases from J; bases unmatched to any gene: 10. CDR3 length: 15 residues.

The V gene is TRBV6-6, the J gene TRBJ1-2, with a possible D match to TRBD1 (5 bases). Germline assignment: CDR1 MNHNY and CDR2 SVGAGI (reference sequence). Trimming cost V 5 bases and J 5 bases, with 18 bases left between them. The CDR3 is 15 residues long. DNA for the CDR3: TGTGCCAGCAGTCGATCGGGGCTTGATGGGTATGGCTACACCTTC. This codes for CASSRSGLDGYGYTF.

This clone was found a few times. The chain recombines TRBV5-6 with TRBJ2-7, with 12 bases aligning to TRBD2. Germline V gene data show CDR1 as SGHDT and CDR2 as YYEEEE. CDR3 length equals 14 residues. The trim removed 4 bases at V and 4 bases at J, leaving 3 bases unmatched. Written as DNA, the CDR3 is TGTGCCAGCAGCCCTAGCGGGGGGGCGTACGAGCAGTACGTC. As protein: CASSPSGGAYEQYV.

The chain carries TRBV10-3 and TRBJ2-3; 15 positions agree with TRBD2. This CDR3 is 17 amino acids long. Losses at the gene ends were 5 bases for V and 1 base for J; bases not matched to a gene: 4. The germline V gene has CDR1 ENHRY and CDR2 SYGVKD. In nucleotides, the CDR3 is TGTGCCATCAGTAGGACTAGCGGGGGGGCCGGCACAGATACGCAGTATTTT. It encodes CAISRTSGGAGTDTQYF.

The chain links TRBV9 to TRBJ2-2; perhaps TRBD1 as D (6 bases). CDR1 is SGDLS, CDR2 YYNGEE, per germline. The CDR3 spans 16 residues. Trimming left V 0 bases short and J 6 bases short, with 15 bases between. CDR3 bases: TGTGCCAGCAGCGTAGCGCTCACAGGGTCAGCCGGGGAGCTGTTTTTT. This encodes CASSVALTGSAGELFF.

The chain is built from TRBV7-9 and TRBJ1-2; D is unresolved. The CDR3 has 11 residues. The V gene's germline CDR1 is SEHNR and CDR2 FQNEAQ (reference sequence). The germline V and J ends were trimmed by 5 bases and 8 bases, with 9 bases remaining between them. This CDR3 reads CASSPGSGYTF. The DNA for the CDR3 is TGTGCCAGCAGCCCGGGGAGCGGCTACACCTTC.

The chain uses TRBV11-1 and TRBJ1-2; D not certain. The CDR3 has 15 amino acids. CDR1 SGHAT and CDR2 FQDESV come from the germline V gene (reference sequence). V lost 1 base and J lost 6, with 15 bases in between. The chain's CDR3 is CASSLGSGAGNGYTF. DNA of the CDR3: TGTGCCAGCAGCTTAGGAAGCGGAGCGGGAAATGGCTACACCTTC.

With regard to this clone: This sample includes further DNA sequences coding for the same CDR3. The gene calls are TRBV18 and TRBJ1-6, with D tentatively TRBD1 (5 bases). The ends were cut back, 6 bases at V and 6 bases at J, with 6 bases in the middle. Germline lookup yields CDR1 KGHSH and CDR2 LQKENI. CDR3 length equals 12 residues. The CDR3 region has the DNA TGTGCCAGCTCTGGGGCTAATTCACCCCTCCACTTT. Amino acid sequence: CASSGANSPLHF.

This rearrangement joins TRBV6-5 to TRBJ1-6, with D uncertain. The CDR3 is 13 amino acids. Trimming pared 1 base from V and 5 bases from J, leaving 3 bases between. Germline assignment: CDR1 MNHEY and CDR2 SVGAGI. CDR3 nucleotides: TGTGCCAGCAGTTACTACAATAATTCACCCCTCCACTTT. Protein sequence: CASSYYNNSPLHF.

The chain carries TRBV12-3 or TRBV12-4 and TRBJ1-3; no clear D. V lost 10 bases, J lost 7 bases, and 14 bases lay in between. The CDR3 spans 12 residues. The CDR3 region has the DNA TGTGCCACCCAGGAGCCTCAGAACACCATATATTTT. This codes for CATQEPQNTIYF.

V gene TRBV19 combines with J gene TRBJ2-3; D remains unclear. Between the trimmed V and J ends, which lost 0 bases and 4 bases, there was a span of 2 bases. CDR1 is LNHDA and CDR2 is SQIVND in the germline V gene (reference sequence). CDR3 length: 12 amino acids. In nucleotides, the CDR3 is TGTGCCAGTAGTATAGATGCAGATACGCAGTATTTT. Protein sequence: CASSIDADTQYF. Full variable domain (outside the CDR3, taken from reference TRBV19 and TRBJ2-3): DGGITQSPKYLFRKEGQNVTLSCEQNLNHDAMYWYRQDPGQGLRLIYYSQIVNDFQKGDIAEGYSVSREKKESFPLTVTSAQKNPTAFYLCASSIDADTQYFGPGTRLTVL.

The chain joins TRBV29-1 to TRBJ2-3, with 11 nucleotides matching TRBD1. The J segment lost 5 bases and the V segment lost 8 bases, leaving 12 bases of the junction unmatched. Germline V lookup: CDR1 SQVTM, CDR2 ANQGSEA. The CDR3 extends over 15 amino acids. The CDR3 spells CSYSGTGGWEDTQYF. The CDR3 DNA is TGCAGCTACAGTGGGACAGGGGGTTGGGAAGATACGCAGTATTTT.

This chain uses TRBV28 with TRBJ2-3; tentative D call: TRBD1 (5 bases). CDR1 MDHEN and CDR2 SYDVKM come from the germline V gene. Trimming pared 8 bases from V and 5 bases from J, leaving 14 bases between. This CDR3 has 13 residues. The CDR3 sequence: CASGIGAQDTQYF. CDR3 nucleotides: TGTGCCAGCGGGATAGGGGCACAAGATACGCAGTATTTT.

The chain links TRBV4-3 to TRBJ1-1; a possible D gene is TRBD1 (6 bases). The CDR3 is made up of 15 amino acids. Germline-derived CDR1 and CDR2 are LGHNA and YSLEER. The V and J ends lost 1 base and 0 bases respectively, with 9 bases between them. The CDR3 sequence: CASSQGDTMNTEAFF. CDR3 coding DNA: TGCGCCAGCAGCCAAGGGGACACAATGAACACTGAAGCTTTCTTT.

This sequence joins TRBV6-5 and TRBJ2-1, with 8 positions matching TRBD2. The CDR3 runs 14 residues. J was trimmed by 2 bases and V by 4 bases; bases with no gene match: 1. CDR1 and CDR2 (germline): MNHEY, SVGAGI. The CDR3 region has the DNA TGTGCCAGCAGTTCGGGGGGGCCCTACAATGAGCAGTTCTTC. Encoded protein: CASSSGGPYNEQFF.

The chain uses TRBV5-1 and TRBJ2-2; 7 positions match TRBD1. Germline V gene sequence: CDR1 SGHRS, CDR2 YFSETQ. This CDR3 region has 15 residues. The J segment lost 1 base and the V segment lost 0 bases, leaving 0 bases of the junction unmatched. The CDR3 spells CASSLGTGNTGELFF. Written as DNA, the CDR3 is TGCGCCAGCAGCTTGGGGACAGGGAACACCGGGGAGCTGTTTTTT. Combining the CDR3 with reference TRBV5-1 and TRBJ2-2 gives the whole variable domain KAGVTQTPRYLIKTRGQQVTLSCSPISGHRSVSWYQQTPGQGLQFLFEYFSETQRNKGNFPGRFSGRQFSNSRSEMNVSTLELGDSALYLCASSLGTGNTGELFFGEGSRLTVL.

V and J are TRBV6-6 and TRBJ2-3; possible D gene TRBD2, 6 bases. The CDR3 extends over 12 amino acids. With 8 bases removed from V and 4 bases from J, the gap between germline ends came to 10 bases. Germline CDR1 and CDR2: MNHNY and SVGAGI (reference sequence). CDR3 sequence: CASAGSADTQYF. CDR3 in DNA: TGTGCCAGCGCGGGAAGCGCAGATACGCAGTATTTT.

V usage is TRBV4-3 and J usage is TRBJ1-1; D remains ambiguous. CDR1 and CDR2 from the germline V gene are LGHNA and YSLEER. The CDR3 runs to 14 residues. Trimming stripped 0 bases from V and 1 base from J, with 6 bases between. The CDR3, as DNA: TGCGCCAGCAGCCAAGATGGCAGGAACACTGAAGCTTTCTTT. Amino acid sequence: CASSQDGRNTEAFF.